A selection of T cell receptor beta chains follows, all from one sample in a study of OX40 agonist ivuxolimab in advanced cancers. This table comes from immunoSEQ multiplex PCR, and its TCRdb copy is limited to in-frame clones, with some not included. Of about 58,000 clones listed, roughly 80% were seen once; the top ten hold approximately 2.8%. Sequencing used CD4+ or CD8+ T cells sorted from blood, obtained in a trial of the OX40 agonist ivuxolimab. The receptors stem from an adult with an advanced solid tumor such as melanoma, head and neck, liver or kidney cancer. The CDR3 runs from the conserved cysteine through the conserved F or W. Each record gives: CDR3 length, J gene, D gene, clone size, V gene, CDR3 protein, CDR3 DNA. D genes are given only for firm matches. Only part of the rows carry a size: once, few, many, or a class if the clone is expanded.

cdr3_length: 15; j_call: TRBJ2-1; d_call: TRBD1; clone_size: NA; v_call: TRBV27; cdr3_aa: CASSSARDSYNEQFF; cdr3_nt: TGTGCCAGCAGTTCCGCCCGGGACAGCTACAATGAGCAGTTCTTC
cdr3_length: 14; j_call: TRBJ2-5; d_call: TRBD2; clone_size: NA; v_call: TRBV11-2; cdr3_aa: CASSFPSGVETQYF; cdr3_nt: TGTGCCAGCAGCTTCCCTAGCGGGGTGGAGACCCAGTACTTC
cdr3_length: 13; j_call: TRBJ1-2; d_call: NA; clone_size: NA; v_call: TRBV11-2; cdr3_aa: CASSLEDSDGYTF; cdr3_nt: TGTGCCAGCAGCTTAGAGGACAGCGATGGCTACACCTTC
cdr3_length: 16; j_call: TRBJ1-2; d_call: NA; clone_size: NA; v_call: TRBV4-3; cdr3_aa: CASSQDFPGNNYGYTF; cdr3_nt: TGCGCCAGCAGCCAAGATTTTCCAGGGAACAACTATGGCTACACCTTC
cdr3_length: 14; j_call: TRBJ1-1; d_call: NA; clone_size: once; v_call: TRBV6-5; cdr3_aa: CASTSVFGGTEAFF; cdr3_nt: TGTGCCAGCACCAGCGTATTCGGTGGCACTGAAGCTTTCTTT
cdr3_length: 14; j_call: TRBJ1-2; d_call: NA; clone_size: NA; v_call: TRBV4-1; cdr3_aa: CASSQATANYGYTF; cdr3_nt: TGCGCCAGCAGCCAAGCGACAGCTAACTATGGCTACACCTTC
cdr3_length: 15; j_call: TRBJ1-5; d_call: NA; clone_size: NA; v_call: TRBV4-1; cdr3_aa: CASSQEPYSNQPQHF; cdr3_nt: TGCGCCAGCAGCCAAGAACCTTATAGCAATCAGCCCCAGCATTTT
cdr3_length: 11; j_call: TRBJ2-3; d_call: NA; clone_size: once; v_call: TRBV2; cdr3_aa: CASTTGDTQYF; cdr3_nt: TGTGCCAGCACTACGGGAGATACGCAGTATTTT
cdr3_length: 15; j_call: TRBJ2-5; d_call: TRBD1; clone_size: NA; v_call: TRBV5-1; cdr3_aa: CAEYPVGGTEETQYF; cdr3_nt: TGCGCCGAGTATCCCGTAGGGGGCACGGAAGAGACCCAGTACTTC
cdr3_length: 14; j_call: TRBJ1-2; d_call: NA; clone_size: NA; v_call: TRBV15; cdr3_aa: CATSRDLQRGGYTF; cdr3_nt: TGTGCCACCAGCAGAGATCTACAGCGGGGCGGCTACACCTTC
cdr3_length: 12; j_call: TRBJ2-7; d_call: TRBD1; clone_size: NA; v_call: TRBV28; cdr3_aa: CASRTGQREQYF; cdr3_nt: TGTGCCAGCCGGACAGGGCAGAGGGAGCAGTACTTC